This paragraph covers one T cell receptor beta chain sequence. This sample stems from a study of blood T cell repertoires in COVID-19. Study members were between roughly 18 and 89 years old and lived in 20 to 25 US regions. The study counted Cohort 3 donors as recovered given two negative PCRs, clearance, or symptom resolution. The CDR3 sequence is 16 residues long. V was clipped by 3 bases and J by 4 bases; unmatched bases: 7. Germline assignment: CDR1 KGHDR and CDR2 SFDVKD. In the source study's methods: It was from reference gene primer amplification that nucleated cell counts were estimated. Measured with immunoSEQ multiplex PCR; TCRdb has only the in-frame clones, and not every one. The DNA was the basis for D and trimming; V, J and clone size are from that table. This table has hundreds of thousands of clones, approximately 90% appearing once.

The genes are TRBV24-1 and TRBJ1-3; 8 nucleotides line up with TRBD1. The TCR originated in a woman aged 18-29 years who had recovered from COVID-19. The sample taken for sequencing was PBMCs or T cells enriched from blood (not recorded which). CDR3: CATSDGGQEAGNTIYF. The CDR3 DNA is TGTGCCACCAGTGATGGGGGACAGGAGGCGGGAAACACCATATATTTT.